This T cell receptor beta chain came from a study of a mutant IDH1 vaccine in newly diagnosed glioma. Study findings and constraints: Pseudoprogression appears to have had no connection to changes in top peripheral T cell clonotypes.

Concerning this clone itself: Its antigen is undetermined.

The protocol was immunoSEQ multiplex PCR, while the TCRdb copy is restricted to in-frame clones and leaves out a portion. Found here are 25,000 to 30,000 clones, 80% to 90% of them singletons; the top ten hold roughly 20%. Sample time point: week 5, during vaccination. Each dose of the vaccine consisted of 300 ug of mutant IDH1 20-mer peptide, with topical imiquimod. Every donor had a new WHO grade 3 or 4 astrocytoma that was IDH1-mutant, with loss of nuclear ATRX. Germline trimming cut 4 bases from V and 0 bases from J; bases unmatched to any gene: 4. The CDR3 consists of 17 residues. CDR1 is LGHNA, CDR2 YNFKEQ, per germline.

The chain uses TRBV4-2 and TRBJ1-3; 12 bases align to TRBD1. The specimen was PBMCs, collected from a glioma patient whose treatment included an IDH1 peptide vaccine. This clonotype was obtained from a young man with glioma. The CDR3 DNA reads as TGTGCCAGCAGCCTCGGGACAGGGGGCGGCTCTGGAAACACCATATATTTT. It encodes CASSLGTGGGSGNTIYF.